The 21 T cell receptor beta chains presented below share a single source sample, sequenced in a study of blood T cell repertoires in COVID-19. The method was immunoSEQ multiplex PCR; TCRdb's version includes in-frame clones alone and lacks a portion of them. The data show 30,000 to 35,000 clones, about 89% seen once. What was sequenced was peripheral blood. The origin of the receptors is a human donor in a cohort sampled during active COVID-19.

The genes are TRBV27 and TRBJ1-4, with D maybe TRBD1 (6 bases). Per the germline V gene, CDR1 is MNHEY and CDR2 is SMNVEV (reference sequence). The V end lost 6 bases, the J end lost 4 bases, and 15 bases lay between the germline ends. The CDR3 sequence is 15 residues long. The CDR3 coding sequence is TGTGCCAGCAGCAAACAGGGATTGGGTAATGAAAAACTGTTTTTT. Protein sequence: CASSKQGLGNEKLFF.

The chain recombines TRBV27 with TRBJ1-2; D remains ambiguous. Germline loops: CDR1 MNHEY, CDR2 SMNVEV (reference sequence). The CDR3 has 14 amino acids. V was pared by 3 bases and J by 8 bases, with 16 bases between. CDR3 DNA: TGTGCCAGCAGTTTTCGCCACGGCAATAGCGGCTACACCTTC. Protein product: CASSFRHGNSGYTF.

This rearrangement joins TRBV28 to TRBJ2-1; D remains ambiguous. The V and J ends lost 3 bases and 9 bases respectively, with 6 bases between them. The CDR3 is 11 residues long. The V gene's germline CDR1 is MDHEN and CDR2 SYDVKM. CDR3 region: CASSFTLEQFF. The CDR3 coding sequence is TGTGCCAGCAGTTTTACTCTTGAGCAGTTCTTC.

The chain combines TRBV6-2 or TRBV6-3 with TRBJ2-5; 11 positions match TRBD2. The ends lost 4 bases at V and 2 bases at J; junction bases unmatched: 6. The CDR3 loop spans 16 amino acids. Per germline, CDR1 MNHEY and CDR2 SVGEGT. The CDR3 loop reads CASSSLLAGEQETQYF. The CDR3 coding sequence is TGTGCCAGCAGTTCCTTACTAGCGGGGGAACAAGAGACCCAGTACTTC.

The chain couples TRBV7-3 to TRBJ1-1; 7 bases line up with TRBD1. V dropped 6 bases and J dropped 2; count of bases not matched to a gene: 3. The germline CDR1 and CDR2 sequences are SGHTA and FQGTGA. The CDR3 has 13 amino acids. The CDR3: CASSRDRNTEAFF. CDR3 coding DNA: TGTGCCAGCAGTCGGGACAGAAACACTGAAGCTTTCTTT.

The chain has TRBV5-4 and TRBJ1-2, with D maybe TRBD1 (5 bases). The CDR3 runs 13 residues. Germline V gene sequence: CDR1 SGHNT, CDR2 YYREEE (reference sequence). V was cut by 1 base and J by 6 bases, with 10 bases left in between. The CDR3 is CASSLQGGDGYTF. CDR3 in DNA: TGTGCCAGCAGCTTGCAGGGAGGGGATGGCTACACCTTC.

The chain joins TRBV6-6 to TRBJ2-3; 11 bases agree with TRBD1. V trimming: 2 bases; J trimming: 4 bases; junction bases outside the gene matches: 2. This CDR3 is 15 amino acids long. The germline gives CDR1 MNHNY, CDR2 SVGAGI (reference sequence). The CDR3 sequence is CASSYGQGAADTQYF. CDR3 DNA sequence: TGTGCCAGCAGTTACGGACAGGGGGCCGCAGATACGCAGTATTTT.

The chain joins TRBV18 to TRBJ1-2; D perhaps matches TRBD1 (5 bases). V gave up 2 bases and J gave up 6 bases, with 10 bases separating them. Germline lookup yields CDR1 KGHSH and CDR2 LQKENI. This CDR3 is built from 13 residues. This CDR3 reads CASSPSGRHGYTF. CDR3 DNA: TGTGCCAGCTCACCATCAGGGAGGCATGGCTACACCTTC.

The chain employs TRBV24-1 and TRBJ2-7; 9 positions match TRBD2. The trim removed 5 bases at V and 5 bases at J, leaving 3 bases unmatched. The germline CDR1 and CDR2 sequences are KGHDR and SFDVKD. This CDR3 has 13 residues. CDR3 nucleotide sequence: TGTGCCACCAGTGGTAGCGGGGGCCACGAGCAGTACTTC. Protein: CATSGSGGHEQYF.

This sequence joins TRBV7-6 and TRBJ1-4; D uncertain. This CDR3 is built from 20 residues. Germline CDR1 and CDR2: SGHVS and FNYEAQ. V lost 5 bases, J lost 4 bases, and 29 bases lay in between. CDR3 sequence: CASSPPFWTGRRLSNEKLFF. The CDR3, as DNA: TGTGCCAGCAGCCCCCCCTTCTGGACGGGAAGGAGATTAAGTAATGAAAAACTGTTTTTT.

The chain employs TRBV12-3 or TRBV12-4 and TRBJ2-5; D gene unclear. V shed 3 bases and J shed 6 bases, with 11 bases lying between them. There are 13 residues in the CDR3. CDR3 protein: CASSFGQQKTQYF. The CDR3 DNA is TGTGCCAGCAGTTTTGGGCAGCAAAAGACCCAGTACTTC.

The CDR3 sequence: CASSPGTGYDGYTF. The CDR3 DNA reads as TGTGCCAGCAGCCCTGGGACAGGTTACGATGGCTACACCTTC. The chain has TRBV5-4 and TRBJ1-2, with TRBD1 identical over 8 bases. Germline V gene sequence: CDR1 SGHNT, CDR2 YYREEE (reference sequence). Trimming removed 4 bases from V and 6 bases from J; junction bases left unmatched: 8. CDR3 length equals 14 residues. The whole variable domain, remainder taken from reference TRBV5-4 and TRBJ1-2, is ETGVTQSPTHLIKTRGQQVTLRCSSQSGHNTVSWYQQALGQGPQFIFQYYREEENGRGNFPPRFSGLQFPNYSSELNVNALELDDSALYLCASSPGTGYDGYTFGSGTRLTVV.

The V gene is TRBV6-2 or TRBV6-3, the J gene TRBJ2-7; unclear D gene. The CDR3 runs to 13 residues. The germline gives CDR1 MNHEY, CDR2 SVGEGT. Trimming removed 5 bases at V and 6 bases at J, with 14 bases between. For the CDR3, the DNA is TGTGCCAGCAGTCACACGACGGGTCTCGAGCAGTACTTC. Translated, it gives CASSHTTGLEQYF.

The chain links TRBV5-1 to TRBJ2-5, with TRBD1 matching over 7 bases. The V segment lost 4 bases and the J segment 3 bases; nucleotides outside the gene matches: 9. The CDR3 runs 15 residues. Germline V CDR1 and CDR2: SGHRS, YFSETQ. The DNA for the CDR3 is TGCGCCAGCAGCCTACCTACAGGGGTGGAAGAGACCCAGTACTTC. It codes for CASSLPTGVEETQYF.

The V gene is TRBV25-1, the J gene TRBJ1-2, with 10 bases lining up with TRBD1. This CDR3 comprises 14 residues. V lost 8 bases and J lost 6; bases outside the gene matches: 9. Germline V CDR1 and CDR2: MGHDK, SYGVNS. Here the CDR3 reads CASVSGTGVDGYTF. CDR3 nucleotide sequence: TGTGCCAGCGTATCCGGGACAGGGGTGGATGGCTACACCTTC.

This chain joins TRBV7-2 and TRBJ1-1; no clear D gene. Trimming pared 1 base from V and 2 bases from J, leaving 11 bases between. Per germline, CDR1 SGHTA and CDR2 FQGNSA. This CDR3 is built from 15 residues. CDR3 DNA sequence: TGTGCCAGCAGCTTAGGGGGAGACCCTAACACTGAAGCTTTCTTT. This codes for CASSLGGDPNTEAFF.

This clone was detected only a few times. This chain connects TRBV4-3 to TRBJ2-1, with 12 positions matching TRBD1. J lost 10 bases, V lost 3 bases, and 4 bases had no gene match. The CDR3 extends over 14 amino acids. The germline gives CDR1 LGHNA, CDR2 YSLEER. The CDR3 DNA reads TGCGCCAGCAGCCAGGGACAGGGGGCTGAGGAGCAGTTCTTC. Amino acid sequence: CASSQGQGAEEQFF.

The CDR3 DNA is TGTGCCAGCAGCTCGGGACAGGGTATCAATTCACCCCTCCACTTT. This encodes CASSSGQGINSPLHF. The genes are TRBV7-2 and TRBJ1-6; TRBD1 matches 9 bases. From germline, CDR1 is SGHTA and CDR2 FQGNSA. V gave up 4 bases and J gave up 7 bases; unmatched junction bases: 5. This CDR3 contains 15 residues.

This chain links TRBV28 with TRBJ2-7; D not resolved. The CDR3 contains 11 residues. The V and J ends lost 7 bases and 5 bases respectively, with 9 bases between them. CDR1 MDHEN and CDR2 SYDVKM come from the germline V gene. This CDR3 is CASTRLHEQYF. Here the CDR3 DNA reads TGTGCCAGCACCAGGCTCCACGAGCAGTACTTC. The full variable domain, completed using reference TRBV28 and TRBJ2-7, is DVKVTQSSRYLVKRTGEKVFLECVQDMDHENMFWYRQDPGLGLRLIYFSYDVKMKEKGDIPEGYSVSREKKERFSLILESASTNQTSMYLCASTRLHEQYFGPGTRLTVT.

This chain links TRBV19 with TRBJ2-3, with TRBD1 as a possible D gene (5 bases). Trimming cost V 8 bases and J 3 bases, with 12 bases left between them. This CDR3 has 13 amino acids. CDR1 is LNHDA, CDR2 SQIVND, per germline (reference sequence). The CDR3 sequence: CASGSDITDTQYF. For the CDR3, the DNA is TGTGCCAGTGGCTCGGACATAACAGATACGCAGTATTTT.

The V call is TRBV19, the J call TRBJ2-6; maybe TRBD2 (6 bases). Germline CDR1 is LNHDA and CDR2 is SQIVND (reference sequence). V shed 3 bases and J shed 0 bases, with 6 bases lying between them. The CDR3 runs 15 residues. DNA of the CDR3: TGTGCCAGTAGTATGGAGGGCTCTGGGGCCAACGTCCTGACTTTC. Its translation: CASSMEGSGANVLTF.